This entry is about one T cell receptor beta chain. The sample is drawn from a study of blood T cell repertoires in COVID-19. Study-level background: There were acute and convalescent COVID-19 samples, and they came from the United States, Italy and Spain. Nucleic acid was either cDNA or gDNA, and it came from T cells, B-cell-depleted T cells, or PBMCs.

From germline, CDR1 is LGHNA and CDR2 YNFKEQ. The length of the CDR3 is 15 residues. V was clipped by 4 bases and J by 2 bases; unmatched bases: 6. In the authors' workflow: Reference gene primer amplification gave nucleated cell count estimates. Here immunoSEQ multiplex PCR was the method, and the copy in TCRdb shows in-frame clones only, minus some. That table is the source of V, J and clone size, and D and trimming were worked out from the DNA. In the table there are roughly 300,000 clones, around 87% of which are singletons. Input material: peripheral blood. This sequence was found in a woman between 40 and 55 years old who had recovered from COVID-19. The chain is built from TRBV4-2 and TRBJ2-7; TRBD1 aligns across 9 bases. The CDR3: CASSPQDRGPYEQYF. The CDR3, as DNA: TGTGCCAGCAGCCCTCAGGACAGGGGTCCCTACGAGCAGTACTTC.